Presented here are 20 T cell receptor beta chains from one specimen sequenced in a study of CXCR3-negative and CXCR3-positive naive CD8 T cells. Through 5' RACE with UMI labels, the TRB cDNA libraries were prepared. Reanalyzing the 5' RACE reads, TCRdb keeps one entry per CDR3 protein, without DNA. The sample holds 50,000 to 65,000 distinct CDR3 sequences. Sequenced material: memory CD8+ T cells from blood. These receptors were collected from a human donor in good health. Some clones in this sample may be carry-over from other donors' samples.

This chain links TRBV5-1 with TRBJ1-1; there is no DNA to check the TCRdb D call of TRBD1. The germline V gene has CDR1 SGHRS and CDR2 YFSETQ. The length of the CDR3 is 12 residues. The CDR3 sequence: CASSLSGYEAFF. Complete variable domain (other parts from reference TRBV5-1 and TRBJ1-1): KAGVTQTPRYLIKTRGQQVTLSCSPISGHRSVSWYQQTPGQGLQFLFEYFSETQRNKGNFPGRFSGRQFSNSRSEMNVSTLELGDSALYLCASSLSGYEAFFGQGTRLTVV.

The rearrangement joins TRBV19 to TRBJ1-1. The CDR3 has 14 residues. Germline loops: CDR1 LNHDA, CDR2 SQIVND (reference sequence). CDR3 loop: CASSIGGGGTEAFF.

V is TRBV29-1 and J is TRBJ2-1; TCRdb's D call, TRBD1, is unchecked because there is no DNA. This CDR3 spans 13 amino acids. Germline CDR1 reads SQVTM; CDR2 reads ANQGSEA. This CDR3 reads CSVGQGPYNEQFF.

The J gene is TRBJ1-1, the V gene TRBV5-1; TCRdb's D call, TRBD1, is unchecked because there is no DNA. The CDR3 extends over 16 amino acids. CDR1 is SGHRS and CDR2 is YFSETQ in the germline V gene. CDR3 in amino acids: CASSPLGQGADTEAFF. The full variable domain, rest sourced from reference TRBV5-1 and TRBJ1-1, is KAGVTQTPRYLIKTRGQQVTLSCSPISGHRSVSWYQQTPGQGLQFLFEYFSETQRNKGNFPGRFSGRQFSNSRSEMNVSTLELGDSALYLCASSPLGQGADTEAFFGQGTRLTVV.

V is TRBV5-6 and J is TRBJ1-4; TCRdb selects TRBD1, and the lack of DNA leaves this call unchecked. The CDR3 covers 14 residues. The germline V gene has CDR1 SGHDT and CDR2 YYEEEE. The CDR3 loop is CASSLGDTDEKLFF.

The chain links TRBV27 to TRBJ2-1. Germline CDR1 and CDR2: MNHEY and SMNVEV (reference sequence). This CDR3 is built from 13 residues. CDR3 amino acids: CASSLSLINEQFF.

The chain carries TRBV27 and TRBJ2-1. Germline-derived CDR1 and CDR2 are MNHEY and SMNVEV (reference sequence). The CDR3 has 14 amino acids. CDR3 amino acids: CASSLGATYNEQFF.

CDR3 loop: CASSFVGRAVDEQFF. The V and J genes are TRBV5-1 and TRBJ2-1; the D gene TCRdb calls, TRBD2, cannot be checked with no DNA. The CDR3 consists of 15 residues. Germline-derived CDR1 and CDR2 are SGHRS and YFSETQ.

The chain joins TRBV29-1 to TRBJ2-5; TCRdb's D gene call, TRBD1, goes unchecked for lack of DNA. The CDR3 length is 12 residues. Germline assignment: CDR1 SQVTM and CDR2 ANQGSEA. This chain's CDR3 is CSVVQGMETQYF.

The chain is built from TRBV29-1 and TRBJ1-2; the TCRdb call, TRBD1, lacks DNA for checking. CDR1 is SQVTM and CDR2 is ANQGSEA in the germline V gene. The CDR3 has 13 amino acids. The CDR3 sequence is CSVPRQGDYGYTF.

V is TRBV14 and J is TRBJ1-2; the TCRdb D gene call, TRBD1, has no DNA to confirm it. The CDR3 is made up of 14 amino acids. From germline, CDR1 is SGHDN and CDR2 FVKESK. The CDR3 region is CASSQQGDVYGYTF.

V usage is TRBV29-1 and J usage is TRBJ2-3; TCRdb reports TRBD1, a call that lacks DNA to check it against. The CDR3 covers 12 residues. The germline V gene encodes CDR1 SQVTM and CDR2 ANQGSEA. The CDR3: CSVPPSTDTQYF.

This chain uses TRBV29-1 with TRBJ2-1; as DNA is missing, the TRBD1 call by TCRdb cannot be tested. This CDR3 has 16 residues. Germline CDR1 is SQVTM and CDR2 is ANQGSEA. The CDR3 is CSVEVLGVIRDGEQFF.

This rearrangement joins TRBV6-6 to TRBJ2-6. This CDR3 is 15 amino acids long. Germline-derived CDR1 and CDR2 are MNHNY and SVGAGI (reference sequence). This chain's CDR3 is CASSYDSTGANVLTF.

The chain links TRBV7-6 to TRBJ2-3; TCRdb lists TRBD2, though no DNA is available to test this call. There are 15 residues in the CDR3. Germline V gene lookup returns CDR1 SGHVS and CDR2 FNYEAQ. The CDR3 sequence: CASRLRLTSTDTQYF. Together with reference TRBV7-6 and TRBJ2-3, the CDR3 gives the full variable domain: GAGVSQSPRYKVTKRGQDVALRCDPISGHVSLYWYRQALGQGPEFLTYFNYEAQQDKSGLPNDRFSAERPEGSISTLTIQRTEQRDSAMYRCASRLRLTSTDTQYFGPGTRLTVL.

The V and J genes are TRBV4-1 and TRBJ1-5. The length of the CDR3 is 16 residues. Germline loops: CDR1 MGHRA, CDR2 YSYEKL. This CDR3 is CASSQYPIGGREPQHF.

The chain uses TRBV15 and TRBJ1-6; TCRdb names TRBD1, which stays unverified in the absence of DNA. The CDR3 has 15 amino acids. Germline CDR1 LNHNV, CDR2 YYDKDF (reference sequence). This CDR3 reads CATSREGAGSSPLHF.

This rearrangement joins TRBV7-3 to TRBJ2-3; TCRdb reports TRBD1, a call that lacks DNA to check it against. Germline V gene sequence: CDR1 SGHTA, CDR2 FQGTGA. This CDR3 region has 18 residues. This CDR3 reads CASSRPGRARPLADTQYF.

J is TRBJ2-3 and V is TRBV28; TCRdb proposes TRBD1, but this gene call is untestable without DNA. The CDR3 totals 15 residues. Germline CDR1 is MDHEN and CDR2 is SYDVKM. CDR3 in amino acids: CASSLFPDTTDTQYF. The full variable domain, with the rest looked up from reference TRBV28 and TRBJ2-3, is DVKVTQSSRYLVKRTGEKVFLECVQDMDHENMFWYRQDPGLGLRLIYFSYDVKMKEKGDIPEGYSVSREKKERFSLILESASTNQTSMYLCASSLFPDTTDTQYFGPGTRLTVL.

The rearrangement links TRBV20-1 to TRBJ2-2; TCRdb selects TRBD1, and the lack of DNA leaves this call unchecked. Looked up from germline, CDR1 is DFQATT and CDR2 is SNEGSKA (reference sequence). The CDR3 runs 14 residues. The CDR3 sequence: CSARSDRDTGELFF.